The 3 T cell receptor beta chains below come from one sample, sequenced in a study of PD-L1 blockade in urothelial cancer (dated by TCRdb to 2017 to 2019). Library prep was done by the immunoSEQ multiplex PCR assay. This immuneACCESS table, as held by TCRdb, lists in-frame sequences with V and J called but not all clones. Of the missing ones, under half trace to an unresolved V gene in checked studies; the others have no known cause. The sample data list about 43,000 clones, and around 82% of these were observed just once. The ten biggest clones cover approximately 15% of the sample. Read against the paper, the sample's time point label means: peripheral blood 6 weeks after treatment start. Sequenced here: PBMCs, sampled around atezolizumab (anti-PD-L1) treatment. Receptor source: a man aged 55 to 70 with urothelial cancer.

This chain joins TRBV2 and TRBJ1-2, with 8 nucleotides matching TRBD1. The CDR3 covers 15 residues. Trimming at V came to 5 bases and at J to 2 bases, leaving 7 bases not matched to a gene. Germline V CDR1 and CDR2: SNHLY, FYNNEI. Here the CDR3 DNA reads TGTGCCAGCAGTCCCGGGACAGGAATAAACTATGGCTACACCTTC. Translating gives CASSPGTGINYGYTF.

V usage is TRBV5-1 and J usage is TRBJ2-5, with D maybe TRBD2 (5 bases). The V and J ends lost 3 bases and 2 bases respectively, with 14 bases between them. Germline V gene sequence: CDR1 SGHRS, CDR2 YFSETQ. The CDR3 totals 15 residues. The chain's CDR3 is CASSSLTGKQETQYF. CDR3 bases: TGCGCCAGCAGCTCCTTAACCGGGAAACAAGAGACCCAGTACTTC.

The J gene is TRBJ1-1, the V gene TRBV27, with D possibly being TRBD1 (5 bases). Trimming cost V 2 bases and J 4 bases, with 8 bases left between them. Germline CDR1 reads MNHEY; CDR2 reads SMNVEV (reference sequence). There are 13 residues in the CDR3. The CDR3 reads CASSLTGGTEAFF. The CDR3 DNA is TGTGCCAGCAGTTTAACGGGGGGCACTGAAGCTTTCTTT.